This T cell receptor beta chain originates from a study of T-cell memory formation after mild COVID-19. At the level of the study: Largely, the TCR clusters proved donor specific. Study results and caveats: In pre-infection memory, a portion of responding clones appeared, which suggested that cross-reactive memory joined. Later expanders leaned CD4+, whereas day 15 to 85 contracting clones were balanced CD4/CD8.

TCR alpha and TCR beta cDNA libraries carrying sample barcodes and UMIs came from 5'RACE with constant-segment primers. TCRdb re-derived calls from the 5' RACE reads in MiXCR, one entry per CDR3 protein. The sample lists about 350,000 distinct CDR3 sequences, approximately 15% seen once, with roughly 20% in the top ten. This clonotype was found a few times. Its antigen is still unknown. Trimming stripped 3 bases from V and 2 bases from J, with 11 bases between. CDR3 length: 15 residues. Germline assignment: CDR1 DFQATT and CDR2 SNEGSKA (reference sequence). This rearrangement joins TRBV20-1 to TRBJ1-6, with a weak D call TRBD1 (5 bases). This TCR derives from a man between 18 and 29 years old who had mild COVID-19 (a few samples of this study predate the infection). Cell type and time point are not known. Sequenced material: PBMCs or a T cell subset sorted from them (not recorded which). CDR3 nucleotides: TGCAGTGCTAGCGGGGGGAGTCCCTATAATTCACCCCTCCACTTT. Its protein product is CSASGGSPYNSPLHF.